The 26 T cell receptor beta chains presented below share a single source sample, sequenced in a study of T cell responses to AZD1222 COVID-19 vaccine. Produced via immunoSEQ multiplex PCR; TCRdb's table is partial and in-frame only. The profile shows under 130,000 clones, roughly 89% of them singletons. Sequenced here: peripheral blood, sampled on day 0 of AZD1222 vaccination. These TCRs come from an adult in good health.

The gene calls are TRBV30 and TRBJ1-4; TRBD1 is a possible D gene (5 bases). The CDR3 has 13 residues. Per the germline V gene, CDR1 is GTSNPN and CDR2 is SVGIG (reference sequence). Trimming took 7 bases from V and 8 from J, leaving 17 bases between them. CDR3 loop: CALNRQSGEKLFF. Here the CDR3 DNA reads TGTGCCTTGAACCGACAGAGTGGGGAAAAACTGTTTTTT. Complete variable domain (other parts from reference TRBV30 and TRBJ1-4): SQTIHQWPATLVQPVGSPLSLECTVEGTSNPNLYWYRQAAGRGLQLLFYSVGIGQISSEVPQNLSASRPQDRQFILSSKKLLLSDSGFYLCALNRQSGEKLFFGSGTQLSVL.

The chain joins TRBV4-2 to TRBJ1-1; D may be TRBD1 (6 bases). Germline lookup yields CDR1 LGHNA and CDR2 YNFKEQ. The CDR3 is 15 residues long. Trimming cost V 4 bases and J 5 bases, with 17 bases left between them. Here the CDR3 DNA reads TGTGCCAGCAGCCTCGTTTGGGGGGCAGGAACTGAAGCTTTCTTT. This translates into CASSLVWGAGTEAFF.

This sequence joins TRBV28 and TRBJ1-1; D gene uncertain. The CDR3 spans 13 residues. With 8 bases removed from V and 6 bases from J, the gap between germline ends came to 16 bases. Germline assignment: CDR1 MDHEN and CDR2 SYDVKM. This chain's CDR3 is CASQLTLRAEAFF. For the CDR3, the DNA is TGTGCCAGCCAACTCACATTGCGGGCTGAAGCTTTCTTT.

This chain uses TRBV4-1 with TRBJ2-5, with D hard to call. V was cut by 0 bases and J by 8 bases, with 10 bases left in between. Germline CDR1 is MGHRA and CDR2 is YSYEKL. The CDR3 contains 13 residues. The CDR3 nucleotides read TGCGCCAGCAGCCAAGATAGGGCTCTCACCCAGTACTTC. Protein: CASSQDRALTQYF.

V usage is TRBV7-9 and J usage is TRBJ2-5, with 8 bases lining up with TRBD2. Germline V lookup: CDR1 SEHNR, CDR2 FQNEAQ (reference sequence). J was trimmed by 5 bases and V by 1 base; bases with no gene match: 12. This CDR3 region has 17 residues. The CDR3 sequence: CASSLVVQREMLETQYF. The CDR3 DNA sequence: TGTGCCAGCAGCTTAGTGGTCCAGCGGGAGATGCTTGAGACCCAGTACTTC.

The V gene is TRBV29-1, the J gene TRBJ2-1; 11 bases map to TRBD2. Losses at the gene ends were 3 bases for V and 4 bases for J; bases not matched to a gene: 5. The germline gives CDR1 SQVTM, CDR2 ANQGSEA. The CDR3 extends over 15 amino acids. In DNA, the CDR3 is TGCAGCGTTGAGATAGCGGGAGGGAAGTACAATGAGCAGTTCTTC. Protein product: CSVEIAGGKYNEQFF.

This clone was counted between two and nine times. The V and J genes are TRBV18 and TRBJ2-7; D uncertain. Germline V lookup: CDR1 KGHSH, CDR2 LQKENI. CDR3 length: 13 amino acids. Trimming left V 3 bases short and J 6 bases short, with 12 bases between. The CDR3: CASSPDVDGEQYF. DNA of the CDR3: TGTGCCAGCTCACCCGACGTGGATGGCGAGCAGTACTTC.

This chain joins TRBV18 and TRBJ2-5; D perhaps matches TRBD2 (5 bases). V was clipped by 3 bases and J by 5 bases, with 13 bases between them. Germline loops: CDR1 KGHSH, CDR2 LQKENI. This CDR3 spans 14 amino acids. CDR3 sequence: CASSPVGIGETQYF. The CDR3 coding sequence is TGTGCCAGCTCACCGGTCGGGATCGGGGAGACCCAGTACTTC.

V and J are TRBV7-9 and TRBJ2-5, with 12 nucleotides matching TRBD2. With 5 bases clipped from V and 5 bases from J, the junction kept 9 bases outside the gene matches. Germline-derived CDR1 and CDR2 are SEHNR and FQNEAQ (reference sequence). The CDR3 spans 16 residues. In DNA form, the CDR3 reads TGTGCCAGCAGCGAGCGACTAGCGGGAGATCTGGAGACCCAGTACTTC. Protein: CASSERLAGDLETQYF.

This sequence joins TRBV29-1 and TRBJ2-2; a weak D match, TRBD2 (5 bases). V was cut by 6 bases and J by 3 bases, with 11 bases left in between. Per germline, CDR1 SQVTM and CDR2 ANQGSEA. The CDR3 is made up of 13 amino acids. This CDR3 is CSVAGLYTGELFF. The DNA of the CDR3 is TGCAGCGTGGCGGGCCTCTACACCGGGGAGCTGTTTTTT.

This chain uses TRBV13 with TRBJ1-1, with 8 bases fitting TRBD1. The CDR3 loop spans 15 amino acids. CDR1 and CDR2 from the germline V gene are PRHDT and FYEKMQ (reference sequence). V shed 6 bases and J 0 bases; nucleotides not matched to a gene: 6. CDR3 sequence (DNA): TGTGCCAGCAGGCCCGGACAGGGCATGAACACTGAAGCTTTCTTT. Translated, it gives CASRPGQGMNTEAFF.

This clone was picked up one time. The chain links TRBV30 to TRBJ1-6; the D gene is possibly TRBD1 (6 bases). V lost 2 bases to trimming and J lost 6 bases, with 14 bases between them. Germline values: CDR1 GTSNPN, CDR2 SVGIG (reference sequence). This CDR3 is built from 15 residues. The CDR3 region has the DNA TGTGCCTGGAGTTCACAGGGCCTCCCTAATTCACCCCTCCACTTT. This translates into CAWSSQGLPNSPLHF.

This clone was seen a single time. The chain is built from TRBV15 and TRBJ2-4, with 12 bases fitting TRBD1. V dropped 0 bases and J dropped 3; count of bases not matched to a gene: 9. Looked up from germline, CDR1 is LNHNV and CDR2 is YYDKDF (reference sequence). The CDR3 sequence is 19 residues long. CDR3 protein: CATSRDTQGQGAGKNIQYF. The DNA for the CDR3 is TGTGCCACCAGCAGAGACACACAGGGACAGGGGGCTGGCAAAAACATTCAGTACTTC.

V usage is TRBV7-9 and J usage is TRBJ2-1; TRBD1 is a possible D gene (5 bases). V was clipped by 1 base and J by 7 bases, with 11 bases between them. This CDR3 spans 14 amino acids. Germline V CDR1 and CDR2: SEHNR, FQNEAQ (reference sequence). The CDR3 sequence: CASSLGGSWNEQFF. CDR3 in DNA: TGTGCCAGCAGCTTAGGGGGCAGTTGGAATGAGCAGTTCTTC. Together with reference TRBV7-9 and TRBJ2-1, the CDR3 gives the full variable domain: DTGVSQNPRHKITKRGQNVTFRCDPISEHNRLYWYRQTLGQGPEFLTYFQNEAQLEKSRLLSDRFSAERPKGSFSTLEIQRTEQGDSAMYLCASSLGGSWNEQFFGPGTRLTVL.

A note on this clone: Other DNA sequences of this sample code for an identical CDR3. The rearrangement joins TRBV7-3 to TRBJ2-3; maybe TRBD1 (5 bases). Germline assignment: CDR1 SGHTA and CDR2 FQGTGA. Trimming removed 2 bases from V and 0 bases from J, with 6 bases in between. This CDR3 region has 14 residues. The CDR3 DNA reads TGTGCCAGCAGCTTAGACAGAAGCACAGATACGCAGTATTTT. This encodes CASSLDRSTDTQYF.

V is TRBV5-1 and J is TRBJ1-2; tentative D call: TRBD1 (5 bases). Germline CDR1 and CDR2: SGHRS and YFSETQ. Trimming cost V 3 bases and J 3 bases, with 9 bases left between them. This CDR3 is 13 amino acids long. CDR3 amino acids: CASSSQTDYGYTF. CDR3 sequence (DNA): TGCGCCAGCAGCTCCCAGACAGACTATGGCTACACCTTC.

The chain's CDR3 is CASSIDYGTEAFF. The CDR3 DNA reads TGTGCCAGTAGTATAGATTATGGCACTGAAGCTTTCTTT. The chain recombines TRBV19 with TRBJ1-1; D uncertain. In germline, CDR1 is LNHDA, CDR2 SQIVND (reference sequence). The CDR3 length is 13 residues. Trimming shortened V by 0 bases and J by 4 bases, and 6 bases separated the two germline ends.

CDR3 loop: CASSTGFYTGELFF. The DNA for the CDR3 is TGTGCCAGCAGCACCGGCTTTTACACCGGGGAGCTGTTTTTT. The chain has TRBV7-3 and TRBJ2-2; D remains ambiguous. There are 14 residues in the CDR3. The V and J ends lost 5 bases and 3 bases respectively, with 10 bases between them. CDR1 is SGHTA, CDR2 FQGTGA, per germline.

The V gene is TRBV18, the J gene TRBJ1-1; maybe TRBD1 (6 bases). This CDR3 spans 14 amino acids. Trimming cost V 6 bases and J 2 bases, with 13 bases left between them. Germline CDR1 KGHSH, CDR2 LQKENI. The CDR3 DNA reads as TGTGCCAGCTCCCCGACGGGGGGCAACACTGAAGCTTTCTTT. Protein: CASSPTGGNTEAFF.

This chain connects TRBV6-2 or TRBV6-3 to TRBJ1-2, with D maybe TRBD1 (6 bases). The CDR3 is 15 amino acids. Trimming removed 5 bases from V and 5 bases from J, with 18 bases in between. CDR1 and CDR2 from the germline V gene are MNHEY and SVGEGT. CDR3 region: CASSQQGPISYGYTF. The CDR3 nucleotides are TGTGCCAGCAGTCAACAGGGCCCCATTTCATATGGCTACACCTTC.

The J gene is TRBJ1-3, the V gene TRBV28; D gene uncertain. V lost 3 bases and J lost 7, with 10 bases in between. The CDR3 runs to 13 residues. Germline lookup yields CDR1 MDHEN and CDR2 SYDVKM. The CDR3 bases are TGTGCCAGCAGTTTTATAGAGAGGAACACCATATATTTT. Amino acid sequence: CASSFIERNTIYF.

The chain employs TRBV30 and TRBJ1-2; D is perhaps TRBD1 (6 bases). Trimming left V 0 bases short and J 7 bases short, with 12 bases between. The length of the CDR3 is 13 residues. Germline CDR1 GTSNPN, CDR2 SVGIG (reference sequence). In DNA form, the CDR3 reads TGTGCCTGGAGTGTAGGGCAGGGGTCTGGCTACACCTTC. Its protein is CAWSVGQGSGYTF.

The CDR3 here is CASSFPLAGSQETQYF. In DNA, the CDR3 is TGTGCCAGCAGCTTCCCCCTAGCGGGTTCCCAAGAGACCCAGTACTTC. The chain couples TRBV13 to TRBJ2-5; TRBD2 matches at 8 bases. Trimming removed 3 bases from V and 1 base from J; junction bases left unmatched: 7. Germline V gene data show CDR1 as PRHDT and CDR2 as FYEKMQ (reference sequence). The CDR3 length is 16 residues.

In this sample, this clone turned up a few times. This chain joins TRBV6-2 or TRBV6-3 and TRBJ2-1; D is unresolved. Trimming stripped 0 bases from V and 11 bases from J, with 14 bases between. The V gene's germline CDR1 is MNHEY and CDR2 SVGEGT. The CDR3 totals 14 residues. The CDR3 DNA reads TGTGCCAGCAGTTACTCGGGATCTTCTCCGCAGCAGTTCTTC. Amino acids: CASSYSGSSPQQFF.

This chain uses TRBV28 with TRBJ2-7; weak D call: TRBD2 (6 bases). The V gene lost 7 bases and the J gene lost 9 bases, with 25 bases spanning the gap. CDR3 length: 15 residues. CDR1 and CDR2 (germline): MDHEN, SYDVKM. This CDR3 reads CASTSGGRDSSWQYF. The CDR3 DNA reads TGTGCCAGCACCTCTGGTGGCCGGGACTCGAGCTGGCAGTACTTC.

This clone came up once. The chain links TRBV7-9 to TRBJ1-1, with 12 bases that match TRBD1. V was clipped by 4 bases and J by 10 bases; unmatched bases: 13. From germline, CDR1 is SEHNR and CDR2 FQNEAQ (reference sequence). This CDR3 has 16 amino acids. CDR3 bases: TGTGCCAGCAGCTCGGGACAGGGGGCGGGTTACTTGTTAGCTTTCTTT. This encodes CASSSGQGAGYLLAFF.